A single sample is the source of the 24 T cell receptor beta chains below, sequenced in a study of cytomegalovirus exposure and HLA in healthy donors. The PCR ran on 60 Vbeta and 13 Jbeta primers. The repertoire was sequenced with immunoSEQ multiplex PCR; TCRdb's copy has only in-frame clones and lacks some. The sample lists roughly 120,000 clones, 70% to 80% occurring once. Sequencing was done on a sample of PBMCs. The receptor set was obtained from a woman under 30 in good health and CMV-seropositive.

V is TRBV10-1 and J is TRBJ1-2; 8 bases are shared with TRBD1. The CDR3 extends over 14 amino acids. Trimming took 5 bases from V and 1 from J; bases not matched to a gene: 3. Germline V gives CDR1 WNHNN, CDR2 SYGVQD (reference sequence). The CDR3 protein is CASSPGQVNYGYTF. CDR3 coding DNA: TGCGCCAGCAGTCCGGGACAGGTTAACTATGGCTACACCTTC.

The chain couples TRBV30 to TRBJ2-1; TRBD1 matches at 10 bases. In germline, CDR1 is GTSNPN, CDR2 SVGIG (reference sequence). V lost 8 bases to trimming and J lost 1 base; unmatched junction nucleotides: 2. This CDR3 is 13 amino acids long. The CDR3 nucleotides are TGTGCCGGGGACAGGGGTTCCTACAATGAGCAGTTCTTC. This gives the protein CAGDRGSYNEQFF.

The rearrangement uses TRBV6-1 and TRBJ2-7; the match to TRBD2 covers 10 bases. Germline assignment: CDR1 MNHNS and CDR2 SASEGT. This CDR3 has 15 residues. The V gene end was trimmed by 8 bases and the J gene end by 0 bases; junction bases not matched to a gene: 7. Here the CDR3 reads CASVAGTSASYEQYF. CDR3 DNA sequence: TGTGCCAGCGTAGCCGGGACTAGCGCCTCCTACGAGCAGTACTTC.

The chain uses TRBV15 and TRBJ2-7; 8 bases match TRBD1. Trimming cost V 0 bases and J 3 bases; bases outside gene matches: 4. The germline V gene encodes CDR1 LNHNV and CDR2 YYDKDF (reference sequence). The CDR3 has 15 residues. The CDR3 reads CATSRDRDRIYEQYF. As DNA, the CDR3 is TGTGCCACCAGCAGAGATCGGGACAGGATCTACGAGCAGTACTTC.

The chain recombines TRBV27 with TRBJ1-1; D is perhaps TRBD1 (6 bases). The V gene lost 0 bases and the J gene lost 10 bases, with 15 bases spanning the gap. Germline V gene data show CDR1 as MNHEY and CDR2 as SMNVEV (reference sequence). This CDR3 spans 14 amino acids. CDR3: CASSLSGGAFLAFF. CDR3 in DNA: TGTGCCAGCAGTTTATCTGGGGGCGCTTTCTTAGCTTTCTTT.

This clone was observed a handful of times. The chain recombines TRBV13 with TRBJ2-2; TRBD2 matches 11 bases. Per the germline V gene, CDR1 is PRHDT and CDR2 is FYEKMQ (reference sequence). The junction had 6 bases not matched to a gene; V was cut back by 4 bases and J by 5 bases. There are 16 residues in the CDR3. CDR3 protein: CASSSMTSGTTGELFF. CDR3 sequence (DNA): TGTGCCAGCAGCTCCATGACTAGCGGGACGACCGGGGAGCTGTTTTTT.

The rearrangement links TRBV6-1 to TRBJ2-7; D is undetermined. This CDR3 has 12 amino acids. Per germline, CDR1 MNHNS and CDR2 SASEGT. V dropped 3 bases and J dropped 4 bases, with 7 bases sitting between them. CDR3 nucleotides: TGTGCCAGCAGTGATACGCGGTACGAGCAGTACTTC. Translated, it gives CASSDTRYEQYF.

The chain's CDR3 is CASSLRDTPSRAEAFF. CDR3 DNA sequence: TGTGCCAGCAGCTTGAGGGACACCCCCTCGAGGGCTGAAGCTTTCTTT. The gene calls are TRBV7-3 and TRBJ1-1; D perhaps matches TRBD1 (6 bases). This CDR3 spans 16 amino acids. The V gene's germline CDR1 is SGHTA and CDR2 FQGTGA. Trimming stripped 3 bases from V and 6 bases from J, with 20 bases between.

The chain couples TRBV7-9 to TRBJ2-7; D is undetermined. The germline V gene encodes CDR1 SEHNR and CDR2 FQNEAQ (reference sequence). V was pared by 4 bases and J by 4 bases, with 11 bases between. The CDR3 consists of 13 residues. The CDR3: CASSWMSDYEQYF. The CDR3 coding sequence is TGTGCCAGCAGCTGGATGAGCGATTACGAGCAGTACTTC.

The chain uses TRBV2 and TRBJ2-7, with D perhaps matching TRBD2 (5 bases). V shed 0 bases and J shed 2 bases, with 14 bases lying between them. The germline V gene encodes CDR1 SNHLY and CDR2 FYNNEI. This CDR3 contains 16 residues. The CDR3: CASSEAVLGLTYEQYF. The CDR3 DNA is TGTGCCAGCAGTGAAGCTGTACTAGGTCTTACCTACGAGCAGTACTTC.

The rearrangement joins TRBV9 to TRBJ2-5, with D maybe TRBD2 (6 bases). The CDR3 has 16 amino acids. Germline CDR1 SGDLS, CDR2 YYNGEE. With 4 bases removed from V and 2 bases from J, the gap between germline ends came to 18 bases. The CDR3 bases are TGTGCCAGCAGCCCCGGAGGAGCGGGTAATCAAGAGACCCAGTACTTC. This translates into CASSPGGAGNQETQYF.

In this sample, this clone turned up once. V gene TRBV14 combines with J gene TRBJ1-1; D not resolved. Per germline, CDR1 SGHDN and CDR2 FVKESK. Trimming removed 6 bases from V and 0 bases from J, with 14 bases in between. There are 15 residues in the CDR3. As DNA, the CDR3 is TGTGCCAGCAGTCACAGCTACACCGTGAACACTGAAGCTTTCTTT. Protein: CASSHSYTVNTEAFF.

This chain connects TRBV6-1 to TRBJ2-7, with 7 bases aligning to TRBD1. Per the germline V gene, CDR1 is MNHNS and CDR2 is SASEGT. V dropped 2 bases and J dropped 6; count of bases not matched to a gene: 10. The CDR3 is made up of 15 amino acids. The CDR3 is CASSEQDRDPSEQYF. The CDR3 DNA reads TGTGCCAGCAGTGAACAAGACAGGGACCCCTCCGAGCAGTACTTC.

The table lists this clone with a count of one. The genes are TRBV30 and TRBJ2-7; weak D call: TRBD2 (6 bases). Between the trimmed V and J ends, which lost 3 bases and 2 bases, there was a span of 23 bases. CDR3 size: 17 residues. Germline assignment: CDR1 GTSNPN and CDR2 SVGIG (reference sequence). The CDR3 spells CAWSNWRTGTETYEQYF. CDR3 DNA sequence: TGTGCCTGGAGCAACTGGCGAACCGGGACTGAGACCTACGAGCAGTACTTC.

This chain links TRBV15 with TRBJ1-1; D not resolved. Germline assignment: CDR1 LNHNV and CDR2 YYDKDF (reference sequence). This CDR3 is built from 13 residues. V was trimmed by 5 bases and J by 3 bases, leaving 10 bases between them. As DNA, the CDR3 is TGTGCCACCAGCGGCCCCGAGGACACTGAAGCTTTCTTT. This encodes CATSGPEDTEAFF. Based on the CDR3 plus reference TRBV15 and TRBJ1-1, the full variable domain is DAMVIQNPRYQVTQFGKPVTLSCSQTLNHNVMYWYQQKSSQAPKLLFHYYDKDFNNEADTPDNFQSRRPNTSFCFLDIRSPGLGDTAMYLCATSGPEDTEAFFGQGTRLTVV.

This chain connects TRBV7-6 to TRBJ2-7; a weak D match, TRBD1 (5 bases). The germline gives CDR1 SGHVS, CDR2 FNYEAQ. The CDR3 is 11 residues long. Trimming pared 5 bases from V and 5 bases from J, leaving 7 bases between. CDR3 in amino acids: CASSAGHEQYF. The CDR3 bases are TGTGCCAGCAGCGCAGGGCACGAGCAGTACTTC.

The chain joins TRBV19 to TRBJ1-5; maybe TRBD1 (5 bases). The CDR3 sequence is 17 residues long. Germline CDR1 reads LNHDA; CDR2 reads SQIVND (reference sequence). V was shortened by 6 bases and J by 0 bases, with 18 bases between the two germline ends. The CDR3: CASSPFLTENSNQPQHF. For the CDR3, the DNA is TGTGCCAGTAGCCCCTTCCTGACAGAAAATAGCAATCAGCCCCAGCATTTT.

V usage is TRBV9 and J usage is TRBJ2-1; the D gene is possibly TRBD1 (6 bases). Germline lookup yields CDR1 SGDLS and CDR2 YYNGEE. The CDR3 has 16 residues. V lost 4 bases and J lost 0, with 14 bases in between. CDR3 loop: CASSITGWGSYNEQFF. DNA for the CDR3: TGTGCCAGCAGCATTACAGGGTGGGGCTCCTACAATGAGCAGTTCTTC.

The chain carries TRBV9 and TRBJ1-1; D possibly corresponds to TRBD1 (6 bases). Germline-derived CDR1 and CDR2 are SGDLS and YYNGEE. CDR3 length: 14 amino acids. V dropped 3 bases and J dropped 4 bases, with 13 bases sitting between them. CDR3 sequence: CASSGGGRGTEAFF. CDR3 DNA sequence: TGTGCCAGCAGCGGAGGGGGAAGGGGCACTGAAGCTTTCTTT.

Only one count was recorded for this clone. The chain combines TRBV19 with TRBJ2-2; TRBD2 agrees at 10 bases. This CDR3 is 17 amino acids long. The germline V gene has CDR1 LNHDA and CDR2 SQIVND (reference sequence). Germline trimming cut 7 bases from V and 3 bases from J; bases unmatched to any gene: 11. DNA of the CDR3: TGTGCCAGTACCACCGGGACTAGCGATCGGGACACCGGGGAGCTGTTTTTT. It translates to CASTTGTSDRDTGELFF.

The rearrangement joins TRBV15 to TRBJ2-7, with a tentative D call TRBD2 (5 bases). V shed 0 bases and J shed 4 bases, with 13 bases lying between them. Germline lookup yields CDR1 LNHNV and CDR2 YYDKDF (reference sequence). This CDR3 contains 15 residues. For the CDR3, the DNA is TGTGCCACCAGCAGAGATCAACGGGAAGCGTACGAGCAGTACTTC. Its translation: CATSRDQREAYEQYF.

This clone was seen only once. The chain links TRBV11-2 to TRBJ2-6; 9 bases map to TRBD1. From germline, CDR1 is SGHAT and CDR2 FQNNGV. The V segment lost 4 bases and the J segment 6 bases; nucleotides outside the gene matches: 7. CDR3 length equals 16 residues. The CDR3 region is CASSSYRGLEANVLTF. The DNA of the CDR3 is TGTGCCAGCAGCTCTTACAGGGGGCTCGAGGCCAACGTCCTGACTTTC.

CDR3 in DNA: TGTGCCAGCAGCGTAGGGAGCTGGAGGAGGAATGAGCAGTTCTTC. Amino acids: CASSVGSWRRNEQFF. The V call is TRBV9, the J call TRBJ2-1; possibly TRBD2 for D (5 bases). Germline V gene sequence: CDR1 SGDLS, CDR2 YYNGEE. Trimming removed 0 bases at V and 7 bases at J, with 14 bases between. The length of the CDR3 is 15 residues.

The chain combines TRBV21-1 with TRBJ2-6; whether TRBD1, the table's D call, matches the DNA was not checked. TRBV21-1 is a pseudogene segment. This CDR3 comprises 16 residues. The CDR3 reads CASSKWTTSGANVLTF. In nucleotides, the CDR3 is TGTGCCAGCAGCAAATGGACAACCTCTGGGGCCAACGTCCTGACTTTC.